The entry that follows covers one TCR beta chain sequence. There is no known antigen for this receptor. Compared with germline, one end of the junction differs, possibly owing to a read error. This specimen's time point label, per the study, means: baseline before first vaccination. Vaccinee samples were obtained from the UK trials COV001 and COV002, which included a single-blind randomized controlled phase 2/3 trial of AZD1222 (ChAdOx1 nCoV-19) in healthy adults. Trial participant PBMC samples were collected at day 0 and day 28 after the second dose for TCRbeta chain sequencing. The record originates from a study of T cell responses to AZD1222 COVID-19 vaccine (dated by TCRdb to the early 2020s). General notes on the study: AZD1222 recipients given second doses at about 4 weeks or at about 12 weeks were pooled, since spike-specific TCR depth and breadth were not found to differ between the two schedules. TCR sequencing covered over 230 trial participants: about 210 given two doses of AZD1222 and about 26 given two doses of MenACWY control vaccine. Trial participants were enrolled by age into subgroups of 18-55, 56-69 and 70-plus years, and 148, 28 and 57 TCR-sequenced participants, respectively, were included in these subgroups.

The CDR3 regions of human TCRbeta chains were subjected to immunosequencing. On the authors' methods: TCRs in the repertoires were matched against a reference library of SARS-CoV-2-specific TCRs that had been generated with the MIRA antigen-specificity platform. Breadth was defined as the fraction of unique TCRs that were SARS-CoV-2-associated, and depth was defined as the fraction of total T cells that were SARS-CoV-2-associated. Using the MIRA data, every spike-specific TCR was mapped to the spike region that the TCR reacted to and assigned to either a CD4 or a CD8 class. Log10-transformed breadth and depth values were compared by one-way ANOVA with Sidak's multiple comparisons tests. In its TCRdb copy, this immuneACCESS table keeps in-frame sequences only and misses some clones. Where compared with another copy, unresolved V genes explain less than half of these, and the others have no known cause. V and J calls plus clone size are reproduced from that table; the DNA served to infer D and trimming. This sample gives 60,000 to 65,000 clones in total; over 80% of them show up just once. Approximately 7% of the sample is held by the ten biggest clonotypes.

CDR1 KGHSH and CDR2 LQKENI were looked up in the germline V gene. The CDR3 runs 15 residues from the cysteine to the phenylalanine. Only the CDR3 region is kept as DNA, spanning 45 bases read in frame from base 1. Overall study results and their limits: The whole spike protein was spanned by vaccine-associated CD4 TCRs, and dominant responses were seen in regions 160-218 and 743-854. Participants were mostly white British, with more females than males. The authors suggested clonal diversity may have been underestimated. In the small 56-69-year group, the increase in depth fell short of significance, most likely because of low power. Conclusions about previously exposed vaccinees are limited because only six or seven AZD1222 recipients were SARS-CoV-2 seropositive at baseline. Because no day 14 peak-response samples were available, repertoires were characterized only after the peak T cell response. After two AZD1222 doses, both the breadth and the depth of spike-specific TCRs were significantly higher than at day 0 and than in MenACWY recipients. Nearly half of unique spike-specific TCRs reportedly recognized epitopes outside regions mutated in the B.1.351 and B.1.1.7 variants.

The receptor's source is an adult in good health. This material consisted of peripheral blood, taken on day 0 of AZD1222 vaccination. The rearrangement joined TRBV18 to TRBJ1-3, with a weak D call of TRBD1 (6 bases match). The nucleotide sequence reads as follows: TGTGCCAGCTCCCCACAGGGAAGCTCTGGAAACACCATATATTTT. Its protein product is CASSPQGSSGNTIYF.